The T cell receptor (beta chain) described here comes from a study of T cell changes during pregnancy in multiple sclerosis. Measured with immunoSEQ multiplex PCR; TCRdb has only the in-frame clones, and not every one. The table records roughly 30,000 clones, approximately 86% of them present only once. V shed 7 bases and J 0 bases; nucleotides not matched to a gene: 5. Germline CDR1 is SGHVS and CDR2 is FQNEAQ. CDR3 length equals 14 residues. The sequence was obtained from a female donor in good health, enrolled as a control in a pregnancy study. Sequenced material: CD4+ T cells from peripheral blood mononuclear cells, taken in the first trimester of pregnancy. The rearrangement joins TRBV7-8 to TRBJ1-1; 7 positions agree with TRBD1. The CDR3 loop reads CASKTGAMNTEAFF. The CDR3 DNA sequence: TGTGCCAGCAAAACAGGGGCCATGAACACTGAAGCTTTCTTT.